The entry below describes one T cell receptor (beta chain). The sample belongs to a study of shared T cell receptors in the human thymus. The CDR3 runs 19 residues. V lost 2 bases to trimming and J lost 6 bases, with 26 bases between them. The germline CDR1 and CDR2 sequences are WSHSY and SAAADI. Sequencing was performed with immunoSEQ multiplex PCR; in TCRdb, only in-frame clones are kept and a portion is missing. The repertoire holds hundreds of thousands of clones, with more than 75% as singletons. Another study also made use of these data, one on human thymus T cells.

The source material was thymocytes. The TCR sequence derives from a boy under three years old with a congenital heart defect. The V call is TRBV10-2, the J call TRBJ2-1; D may be TRBD1 (9 bases). The CDR3 loop reads CASSELKSGGTGICNEQFF. In DNA, the CDR3 is TGCGCCAGCAGTGAGCTTAAGTCGGGGGGGACAGGGATATGCAATGAGCAGTTCTTC.